Described below is a single T cell receptor (beta chain) sequence and its context. The target antigen is unknown. The junction departs from the called germline gene at one end, perhaps through a read error. The sample's treatment: 10-day PBMC culture with coronavirus spike peptide pools or control peptides (ViraFEST assay). The PCR-positive dates, March through December 2020, came before the US Alpha, Beta and Delta variants. The data were obtained in a study of vaccination and CD4 T cells after COVID-19. The V gene's germline CDR1 is SGHAT and CDR2 FQNNGV. The CDR3 consists of 16 residues. The Oncomine TCR Beta short-read assay generated sequence data from the DNA of cultured CD4+ T cells. TCRdb fed the PCR reads into MiXCR, producing one record per CDR3 protein. The sample records over 20,000 distinct CDR3 sequences, 45% to 60% being singletons.

This sequence joins TRBV11-2 and TRBJ2-5, with TRBD2 identical over 10 bases. The sequenced sample was CD4+ T cells from blood, cultured in vitro. The receptor comes from a human donor who had recovered from COVID-19. The CDR3 coding sequence is TGTGCCAGCCGCTTGGGGGCTAGCGGGAGTGGAGAGACCCAGTACTTC. Translated, it gives CASRLGASGSGETQYF.